What follows are 14 T cell receptor beta chains derived from one specimen sequenced in a study of cytomegalovirus exposure and HLA in healthy donors (dated by TCRdb to 2015 to 2018). Libraries came from the immunoSEQ multiplex PCR assay. A mixture of 60 forward primers for TCR Vbeta segments and 13 reverse primers for TCR Jbeta segments was used in the multiplex PCR. TCRdb re-hosts the immuneACCESS table, in-frame sequences only. Its copies lack some clones; in the studies checked, an unresolved V gene accounts for under half of them, and the cause for the rest is not known. For this sample the table gives some 130,000 clones, of which about 74% were detected only once. Together, the top ten hold 2% to 2.5% of the sample. The sample was PBMCs. These receptors were obtained from a man aged 25 to 40 in good health and CMV-seronegative.

V is TRBV29-1 and J is TRBJ2-5; TRBD1 matches at 7 bases. The CDR3 consists of 14 residues. V was clipped by 6 bases and J by 5 bases; unmatched bases: 12. In germline, CDR1 is SQVTM, CDR2 ANQGSEA. The CDR3 spells CSVATGSARETQYF. CDR3 coding DNA: TGCAGCGTCGCGACAGGGTCGGCCAGGGAGACCCAGTACTTC. Full variable domain (remainder filled in from reference TRBV29-1 and TRBJ2-5): SAVISQKPSRDICQRGTSLTIQCQVDSQVTMMFWYRQQPGQSLTLIATANQGSEATYESGFVIDKFPISRPNLTFSTLTVSNMSPEDSSIYLCSVATGSARETQYFGPGTRLLVL.

The V gene is TRBV7-3, the J gene TRBJ2-6; D perhaps matches TRBD1 (5 bases). The V and J ends lost 2 bases and 0 bases respectively, with 14 bases between them. CDR1 and CDR2 (germline): SGHTA, FQGTGA. The CDR3 runs 18 residues. CDR3 residues: CASSLFNRLSSGANVLTF. CDR3 DNA: TGTGCCAGCAGCTTATTTAACAGGTTGAGCTCTGGGGCCAACGTCCTGACTTTC.

This clone turned up a few times. The rearrangement links TRBV6-1 to TRBJ1-1; a weak D match, TRBD1 (5 bases). V lost 4 bases and J lost 3, with 9 bases in between. CDR3 size: 13 residues. In germline, CDR1 is MNHNS, CDR2 SASEGT. CDR3 DNA sequence: TGTGCCAGCAGTGTATCGACAGACACTGAAGCTTTCTTT. Encoded protein: CASSVSTDTEAFF.

The V and J genes are TRBV5-1 and TRBJ1-1; D is possibly TRBD1 (6 bases). V lost 4 bases to trimming and J lost 1 base, with 11 bases between them. The CDR3 has 14 residues. Per germline, CDR1 SGHRS and CDR2 YFSETQ. CDR3 sequence: CASSPAGANTEAFF. Here the CDR3 DNA reads TGCGCCAGCAGCCCCGCGGGGGCGAACACTGAAGCTTTCTTT.

This chain uses TRBV28 with TRBJ2-5; 8 nucleotides agree with TRBD1. The germline V gene encodes CDR1 MDHEN and CDR2 SYDVKM. This CDR3 is 16 amino acids long. After removal of 5 bases from V and 1 base from J, the junction contained 9 bases not matched to a gene. The CDR3 DNA is TGTGCCAGCAGTCCCTCTGGGACAGGAGGCCAAGAGACCCAGTACTTC. Protein product: CASSPSGTGGQETQYF. Together with reference TRBV28 and TRBJ2-5, the CDR3 gives the full variable domain: DVKVTQSSRYLVKRTGEKVFLECVQDMDHENMFWYRQDPGLGLRLIYFSYDVKMKEKGDIPEGYSVSREKKERFSLILESASTNQTSMYLCASSPSGTGGQETQYFGPGTRLLVL.

This clone was counted a few times. This chain connects TRBV28 to TRBJ1-5; the D gene is possibly TRBD1 (5 bases). The V end lost 7 bases, the J end lost 6 bases, and 13 bases lay between the germline ends. The germline V gene has CDR1 MDHEN and CDR2 SYDVKM. The CDR3 runs to 13 residues. CDR3 sequence: CASNEQGTQPQHF. The CDR3 region has the DNA TGTGCCAGCAATGAGCAGGGTACTCAGCCCCAGCATTTT.

V is TRBV5-1 and J is TRBJ2-1; 9 bases match TRBD1. J was trimmed by 8 bases and V by 4 bases; bases with no gene match: 7. The germline V gene encodes CDR1 SGHRS and CDR2 YFSETQ. The CDR3 covers 14 residues. As DNA, the CDR3 is TGCGCCAGCAGCCTTATGGACAGGGGTGATGAGCAGTTCTTC. As protein: CASSLMDRGDEQFF.

This chain connects TRBV10-3 to TRBJ2-5, with D tentatively TRBD2 (5 bases). This CDR3 is built from 12 residues. Germline CDR1 and CDR2: ENHRY and SYGVKD. Trimming removed 3 bases at V and 5 bases at J, with 7 bases between. CDR3 in DNA: TGTGCCATCAGTGACCCGGGGGAGACCCAGTACTTC. Translating gives CAISDPGETQYF.

The chain employs TRBV6-5 and TRBJ2-7; 7 nucleotides match TRBD1. This CDR3 has 15 amino acids. V lost 5 bases, J lost 6 bases, and 13 bases stayed unmatched. The germline V gene encodes CDR1 MNHEY and CDR2 SVGAGI. The CDR3 nucleotides are TGTGCCAGCAGTCTAAGACAGGGAAGGAGGCTCGAGCAGTACTTC. Encoded protein: CASSLRQGRRLEQYF.

This chain uses TRBV7-3 with TRBJ2-4, with a possible D match to TRBD2 (6 bases). Germline CDR1 reads SGHTA; CDR2 reads FQGTGA. V shed 5 bases and J shed 0 bases, with 17 bases lying between them. There are 17 residues in the CDR3. In nucleotides, the CDR3 is TGTGCCAGCAGCAATTTTCGGGGGTTGGTAGCCAAAAACATTCAGTACTTC. It yields the protein CASSNFRGLVAKNIQYF.

The chain recombines TRBV5-4 with TRBJ1-2; the match to TRBD1 covers 8 bases. There are 14 residues in the CDR3. The V and J ends lost 1 base and 5 bases, in that order; junction bases with no gene match: 4. Germline V CDR1 and CDR2: SGHNT, YYREEE (reference sequence). The CDR3 DNA follows: TGTGCCAGCAGCTTGTCGACAGGGGAATATGGCTACACCTTC. This translates into CASSLSTGEYGYTF.

The J gene is TRBJ2-1, the V gene TRBV2, with TRBD1 as a possible D gene (8 bases). The V and J ends lost 5 bases and 7 bases respectively, with 15 bases between them. The germline CDR1 and CDR2 sequences are SNHLY and FYNNEI. This CDR3 has 14 residues. This CDR3 reads CASSLNRGGNEQFF. The CDR3 DNA sequence: TGTGCCAGCAGTTTAAACAGGGGGGGAAATGAGCAGTTCTTC.

V is TRBV7-2 and J is TRBJ2-3; TRBD2 aligns across 11 bases. CDR1 is SGHTA, CDR2 FQGNSA, per germline. The CDR3 covers 15 residues. V was pared by 5 bases and J by 5 bases, with 6 bases of the junction left unmatched. CDR3 amino acids: CASSPELAGVDTQYF. The CDR3 DNA is TGTGCCAGCAGCCCCGAACTAGCGGGAGTAGATACGCAGTATTTT.

The CDR3 DNA is TGTGCCAGCAGGGAAATCTACCTCGGCTCCTACGAGCAGTACTTC. As protein: CASREIYLGSYEQYF. This chain links TRBV6-1 with TRBJ2-7; D gene ambiguous. Deletions cut 6 bases from V and 0 bases from J, with 15 bases between. The CDR3 spans 15 residues. Germline CDR1 is MNHNS and CDR2 is SASEGT.